The entry below gives a single TCR beta chain sequence along with its context. The data were obtained in a study of Ad26.COV2.S vaccination and SARS-CoV-2 variants. Looking at the study overall: Ad26.COV2.S, an intramuscular injection, was given once or twice 56 days apart.

The CDR3 consists of 14 residues. Germline values: CDR1 ENHRY, CDR2 SYGVKD. V lost 4 bases to trimming and J lost 0 bases, with 9 bases between them. The table came from immunoSEQ multiplex PCR; TCRdb's copy has only in-frame clones and leaves some out. The repertoire holds some 390,000 clones, about 91% seen once, with 1.5% to 2% in the top ten. The treatment denotes: some 19 received Ad26.COV2.S at low or high dose, single or two shots; about 5 received placebo; per-sample allocation not given. Day 63 after the first injection of vaccine or placebo was the sampling time. In Boston, an adult donor aged 18-55 years took part. Ad26 vector vaccine expressed Wuhan-strain SARS-CoV-2 spike.

This material consisted of peripheral blood, taken in a trial of Ad26.COV2.S vaccine versus placebo. This receptor was taken from a person aged 18-60 years who received the Ad26.COV2.S COVID-19 vaccine or a placebo. The chain carries TRBV10-3 and TRBJ1-1, with no clear D. The CDR3 here is CAISGERMNTEAFF. In DNA form, the CDR3 reads TGTGCCATCAGTGGAGAACGTATGAACACTGAAGCTTTCTTT.